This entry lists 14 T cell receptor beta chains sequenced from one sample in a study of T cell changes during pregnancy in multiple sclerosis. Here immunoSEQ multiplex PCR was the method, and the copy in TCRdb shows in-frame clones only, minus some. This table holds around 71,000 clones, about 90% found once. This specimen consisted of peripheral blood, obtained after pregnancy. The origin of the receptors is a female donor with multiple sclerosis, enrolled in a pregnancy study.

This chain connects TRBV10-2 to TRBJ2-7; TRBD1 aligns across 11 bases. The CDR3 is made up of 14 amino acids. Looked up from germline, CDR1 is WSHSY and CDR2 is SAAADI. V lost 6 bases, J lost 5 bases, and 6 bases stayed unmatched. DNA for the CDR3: TGCGCCAGCAGAGGGACAGGGGGGCGGAACGAGCAGTACTTC. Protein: CASRGTGGRNEQYF.

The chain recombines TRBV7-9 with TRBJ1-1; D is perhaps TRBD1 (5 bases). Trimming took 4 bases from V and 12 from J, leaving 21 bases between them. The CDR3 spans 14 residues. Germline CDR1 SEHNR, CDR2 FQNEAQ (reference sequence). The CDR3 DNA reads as TGTGCCAGCAGCTCACAGGACCAGGGAAGAAGATCTTTCTTT. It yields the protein CASSSQDQGRRSFF. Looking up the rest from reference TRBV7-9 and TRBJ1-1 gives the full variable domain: DTGVSQNPRHKITKRGQNVTFRCDPISEHNRLYWYRQTLGQGPEFLTYFQNEAQLEKSRLLSDRFSAERPKGSFSTLEIQRTEQGDSAMYLCASSSQDQGRRSFFGQGTRLTVV.

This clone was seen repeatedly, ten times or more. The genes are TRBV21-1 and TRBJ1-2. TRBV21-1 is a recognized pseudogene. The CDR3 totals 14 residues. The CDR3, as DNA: TGTGCCAGCAGCACAAGACCGACGGAGTATGGCTACACCTTC. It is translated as CASSTRPTEYGYTF.

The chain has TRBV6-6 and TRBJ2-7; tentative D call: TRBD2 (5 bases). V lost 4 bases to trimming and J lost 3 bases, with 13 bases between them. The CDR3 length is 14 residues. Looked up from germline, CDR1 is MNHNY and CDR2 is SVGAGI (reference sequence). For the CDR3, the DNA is TGTGCCAGCAGTTTTACGGGGTCTGGCTACGAGCAGTACTTC. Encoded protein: CASSFTGSGYEQYF.

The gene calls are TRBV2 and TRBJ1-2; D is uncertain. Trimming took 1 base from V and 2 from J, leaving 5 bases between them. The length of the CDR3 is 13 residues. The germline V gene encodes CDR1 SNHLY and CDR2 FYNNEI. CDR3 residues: CASSEGGNYGYTF. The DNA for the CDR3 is TGTGCCAGCAGTGAAGGCGGAAACTATGGCTACACCTTC.

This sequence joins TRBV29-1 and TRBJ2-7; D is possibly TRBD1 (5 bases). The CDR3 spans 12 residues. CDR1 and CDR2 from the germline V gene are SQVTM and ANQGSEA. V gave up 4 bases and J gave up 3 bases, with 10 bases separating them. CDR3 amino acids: CSVVPRDYEQYF. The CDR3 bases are TGCAGCGTTGTACCCAGGGACTACGAGCAGTACTTC.

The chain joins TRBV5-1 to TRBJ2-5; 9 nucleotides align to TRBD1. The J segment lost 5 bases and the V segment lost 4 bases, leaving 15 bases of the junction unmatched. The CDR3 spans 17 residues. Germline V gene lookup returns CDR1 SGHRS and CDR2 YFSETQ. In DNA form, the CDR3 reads TGCGCCAGCAGCGAAGGGAAGCAGACAGGGGGTTTTGAGACCCAGTACTTC. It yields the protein CASSEGKQTGGFETQYF.

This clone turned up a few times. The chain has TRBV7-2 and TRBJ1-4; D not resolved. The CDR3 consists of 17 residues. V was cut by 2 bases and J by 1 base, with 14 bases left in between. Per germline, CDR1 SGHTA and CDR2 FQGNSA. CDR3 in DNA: TGTGCCAGCAGCTTATTAGGAGGCGGGTTAACTAATGAAAAACTGTTTTTT. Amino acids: CASSLLGGGLTNEKLFF.

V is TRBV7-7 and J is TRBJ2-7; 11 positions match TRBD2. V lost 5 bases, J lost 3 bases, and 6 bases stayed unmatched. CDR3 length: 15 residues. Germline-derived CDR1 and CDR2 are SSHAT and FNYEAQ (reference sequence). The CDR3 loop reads CASSPGLAGIYEQYF. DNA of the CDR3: TGTGCCAGCAGCCCCGGACTAGCGGGCATCTACGAGCAGTACTTC.

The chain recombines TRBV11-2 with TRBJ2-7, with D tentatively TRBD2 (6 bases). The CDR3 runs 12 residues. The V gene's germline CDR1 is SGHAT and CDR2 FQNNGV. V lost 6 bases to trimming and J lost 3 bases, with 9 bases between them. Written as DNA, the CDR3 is TGTGCCAGCAGGAGACTAGACTACGAGCAGTACTTC. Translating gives CASRRLDYEQYF.

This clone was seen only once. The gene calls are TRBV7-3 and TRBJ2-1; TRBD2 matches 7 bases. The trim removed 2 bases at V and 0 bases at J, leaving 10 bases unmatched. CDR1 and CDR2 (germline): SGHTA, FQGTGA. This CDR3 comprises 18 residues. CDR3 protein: CASSLFPSGHNSYNEQFF. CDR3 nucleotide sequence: TGTGCCAGCAGCTTATTTCCTAGCGGACACAACTCCTACAATGAGCAGTTCTTC.

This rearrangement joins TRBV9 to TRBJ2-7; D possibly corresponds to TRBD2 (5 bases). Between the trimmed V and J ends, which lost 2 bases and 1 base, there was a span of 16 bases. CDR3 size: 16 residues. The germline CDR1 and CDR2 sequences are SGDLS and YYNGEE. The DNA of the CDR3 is TGTGCCAGCAGCGTTGATCTTTCGTCGGGATCCTACGAGCAGTACTTC. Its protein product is CASSVDLSSGSYEQYF.

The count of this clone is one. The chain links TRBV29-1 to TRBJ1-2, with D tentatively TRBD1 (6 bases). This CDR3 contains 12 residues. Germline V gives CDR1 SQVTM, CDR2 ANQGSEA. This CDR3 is CSIGTTLYGYTF. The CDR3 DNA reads TGCAGTATTGGGACAACCCTCTATGGCTACACCTTC. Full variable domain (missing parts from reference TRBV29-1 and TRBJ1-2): SAVISQKPSRDICQRGTSLTIQCQVDSQVTMMFWYRQQPGQSLTLIATANQGSEATYESGFVIDKFPISRPNLTFSTLTVSNMSPEDSSIYLCSIGTTLYGYTFGSGTRLTVV.

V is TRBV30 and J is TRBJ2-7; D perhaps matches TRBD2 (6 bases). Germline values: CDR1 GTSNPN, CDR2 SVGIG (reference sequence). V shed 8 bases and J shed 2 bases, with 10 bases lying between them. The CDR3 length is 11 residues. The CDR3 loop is CAGRTTYEQYF. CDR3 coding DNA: TGTGCCGGTAGGACTACCTACGAGCAGTACTTC.